Listed below are T cell receptor beta chains from one sample, sequenced in a study of Tregs in tolerant kidney transplant recipients. The protocol was immunoSEQ multiplex PCR, while the TCRdb copy is restricted to in-frame clones and leaves out a portion. The sample holds about 240,000 clones, about 80% seen once. The sample consisted of CD4+ T cells from blood. Receptor source: a human donor in good health. The CDR3 runs from the conserved cysteine through the conserved F or W. Fields, in order: J gene, D gene, V gene, clone size, CDR3 DNA, CDR3 protein. A D gene is named only where the DNA matches it firmly. Clone size, where shown, is once, few, many, or a class for clones that have expanded.

J: TRBJ2-1
D: .
V: TRBV4-2
size: .
DNA: TGTGCCAGCAGCGGGGGGGCACCCTACAATGAGCAGTTCTTC
CDR3: CASSGGAPYNEQFF

J: TRBJ1-1
D: .
V: TRBV15
size: .
DNA: TGTGCCACCAGCAGAGATCAGAAGGGCACTGAAGCTTTCTTT
CDR3: CATSRDQKGTEAFF

J: TRBJ1-5
D: .
V: TRBV21-1
size: .
DNA: TGTGCCAGCAGCCCGGGACAGGGGGATAATCAGCCCCAGCATTTT
CDR3: CASSPGQGDNQPQHF

J: TRBJ1-2
D: .
V: TRBV29-1
size: .
DNA: TGCAGCGTTGGTTTGCAGGGAGGCATATATGGCTACACCTTC
CDR3: CSVGLQGGIYGYTF

J: TRBJ2-1
D: .
V: TRBV19
size: .
DNA: TGTGCCAGTAGTATAGTTTGGAGGAGCTCCTACAATGAGCAGTTCTTC
CDR3: CASSIVWRSSYNEQFF

J: TRBJ2-1
D: TRBD1
V: TRBV7-6
size: .
DNA: TGTGCCAGCAGCTTACAGGGACAGGGGAGCAATGAGCAGTTCTTC
CDR3: CASSLQGQGSNEQFF

J: TRBJ2-5
D: .
V: TRBV5-1
size: .
DNA: TGCGCCAGCAGCTTTAGTCGGGGGTGGGAGACCCAGTACTTC
CDR3: CASSFSRGWETQYF

J: TRBJ2-1
D: TRBD2
V: TRBV5-4
size: .
DNA: TGTGCCAGCAGCCGTAGCGGGGGGTCCTACAATGAGCAGTTCTTC
CDR3: CASSRSGGSYNEQFF

J: TRBJ2-7
D: TRBD2
V: TRBV2
size: .
DNA: TGTGCCAGCACTACATCCGGGACTAGTCGTTGGGAGCAGTACTTC
CDR3: CASTTSGTSRWEQYF

J: TRBJ2-2
D: .
V: TRBV19
size: .
DNA: TGTGCCAGTAGTATTAGGAGGGGGCCCGTGACCGGGGAGCTGTTTTTT
CDR3: CASSIRRGPVTGELFF

J: TRBJ2-3
D: .
V: TRBV29-1
size: once
DNA: TGCAGCGTGCGACTAGAGGGCACAGATACGCAGTATTTT
CDR3: CSVRLEGTDTQYF

J: TRBJ2-1
D: TRBD2
V: TRBV19
size: .
DNA: TGTGCCAGTAGTACGGGACTAGCGGGAGTCGAGCAGTTCTTC
CDR3: CASSTGLAGVEQFF

J: TRBJ1-2
D: .
V: TRBV6-1
size: .
DNA: TGTGCCAGCAGTTACTATGGCTACACCTTC
CDR3: CASSYYGYTF

J: TRBJ2-3
D: TRBD1
V: TRBV7-9
size: .
DNA: TGTGCCAGCAATTTAAGGGGGCCAGATACGCAGTATTTT
CDR3: CASNLRGPDTQYF

J: TRBJ2-4
D: .
V: TRBV2
size: .
DNA: TGTGCCGGACGGGTCCAAGGGACTGGAAAAAACATTCAGTACTTC
CDR3: CAGRVQGTGKNIQYF

J: TRBJ1-6
D: TRBD1
V: TRBV6-5
size: few
DNA: TGTGCCAGCACTGGACAGGGGGTGGAATCACCCCTCCACTTT
CDR3: CASTGQGVESPLHF

J: TRBJ1-2
D: .
V: TRBV27
size: .
DNA: TGTGCCAGCAGACGGACGGATAACTATGGCTACACCTTC
CDR3: CASRRTDNYGYTF

J: TRBJ1-5
D: TRBD1
V: TRBV6-6
size: .
DNA: TGTGCCAGCTCGGGACAGGGTAAGGGTCAGCCCCAGCATTTT
CDR3: CASSGQGKGQPQHF

J: TRBJ1-1
D: .
V: TRBV28
size: .
DNA: TGTGCCAGCAGTTTACGGTCAGTGAACACTGAAGCTTTCTTT
CDR3: CASSLRSVNTEAFF

J: TRBJ2-1
D: .
V: TRBV29-1
size: .
DNA: TGCAGCGTTGAGGGCGGGAAAAGGAGTGAGCAGTTCTTC
CDR3: CSVEGGKRSEQFF

J: TRBJ2-2
D: .
V: TRBV21-1
size: .
DNA: TGTGCCAGCAGCAAAGTATCAAGGGGGAAGAGACAGTTCACCGGGGAGCTGTTTTTT
CDR3: CASSKVSRGKRQFTGELFF

J: TRBJ1-2
D: .
V: TRBV11-2
size: .
DNA: TGTGCCAGCAGCTTAGTTTCCAGGCCAGGTGGCTACACCTTC
CDR3: CASSLVSRPGGYTF

J: TRBJ1-4
D: .
V: TRBV7-6
size: .
DNA: TGTGCCAGCAAACGTGGAAACGGGGGGGTTAATGAAAAACTGTTTTTT
CDR3: CASKRGNGGVNEKLFF

J: TRBJ1-3
D: .
V: TRBV5-6
size: .
DNA: TGTGCCAGCAGCTTTTTAGTAACCCGAGGGGACACCATATATTTT
CDR3: CASSFLVTRGDTIYF